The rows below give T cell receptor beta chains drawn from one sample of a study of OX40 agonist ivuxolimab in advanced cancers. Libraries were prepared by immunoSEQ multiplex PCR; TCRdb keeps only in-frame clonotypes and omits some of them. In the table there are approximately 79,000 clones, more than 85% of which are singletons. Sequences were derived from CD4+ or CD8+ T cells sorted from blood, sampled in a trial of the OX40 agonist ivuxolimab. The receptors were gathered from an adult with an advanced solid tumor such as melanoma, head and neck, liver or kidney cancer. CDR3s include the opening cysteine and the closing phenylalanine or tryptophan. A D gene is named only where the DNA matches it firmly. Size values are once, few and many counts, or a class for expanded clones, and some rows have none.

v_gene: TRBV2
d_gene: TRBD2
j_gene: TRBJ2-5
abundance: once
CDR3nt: TGTGCCAGCAGTGAGGGGAGCGGGGGGGCCTCCCGGGAGACCCAGTACTTC
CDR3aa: CASSEGSGGASRETQYF

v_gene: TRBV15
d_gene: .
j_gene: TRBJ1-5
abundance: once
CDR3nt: TGTGCCACCAGCAGAGATTTCGCAGGGACAAATCAGCCCCAGCATTTT
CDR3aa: CATSRDFAGTNQPQHF

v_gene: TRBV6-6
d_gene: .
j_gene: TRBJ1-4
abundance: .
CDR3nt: TGTGCCAGCAGCTCCAGACGAGGGGAGAGAGAAAAACTGTTTTTT
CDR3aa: CASSSRRGEREKLFF

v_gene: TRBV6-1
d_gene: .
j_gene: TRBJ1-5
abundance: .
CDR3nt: TGTGCCAGCAGGGTCGGCAATCAGCCCCAGCATTTT
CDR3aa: CASRVGNQPQHF

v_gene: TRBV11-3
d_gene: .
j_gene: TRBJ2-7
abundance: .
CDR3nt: TGTGCCAGCAGCTTAGATTCCGGCGTCGAGCAGTACTTC
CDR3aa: CASSLDSGVEQYF

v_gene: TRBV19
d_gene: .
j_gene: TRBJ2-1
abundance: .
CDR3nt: TGTGCCAGTAGTGGGACTCTGATTAATGAGCAGTTCTTC
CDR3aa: CASSGTLINEQFF

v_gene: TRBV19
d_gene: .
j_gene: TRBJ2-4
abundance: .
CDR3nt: TGTGCCAGTAGTCGAATGGCCAAACAGGGAGACATTCAGTACTTC
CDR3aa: CASSRMAKQGDIQYF

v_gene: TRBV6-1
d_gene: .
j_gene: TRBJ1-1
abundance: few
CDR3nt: TGTGCCAGCAGTGAACGAGAAGTTGTTGAAGCTTTCTTT
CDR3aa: CASSEREVVEAFF

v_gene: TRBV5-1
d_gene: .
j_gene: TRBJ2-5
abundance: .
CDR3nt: TGCGCCAGCAGCACATCGCCACGGGGGGCAGGGGAGACCCAGTACTTC
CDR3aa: CASSTSPRGAGETQYF

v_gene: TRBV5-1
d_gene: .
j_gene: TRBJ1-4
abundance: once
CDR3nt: TGCGCCAGCAGCTTGGGAGACAGGCAAGAAAAACTGTTTTTT
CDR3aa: CASSLGDRQEKLFF

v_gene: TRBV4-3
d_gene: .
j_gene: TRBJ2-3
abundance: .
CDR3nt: TGCGCCAGCAGCCAAGGGGGTACCACAGATACGCAGTATTTT
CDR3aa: CASSQGGTTDTQYF

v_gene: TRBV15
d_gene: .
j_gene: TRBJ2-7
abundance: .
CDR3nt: TGTGCCACCAGCAGAGAGCGGGTTAGATCCTACGAGCAGTACTTC
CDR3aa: CATSRERVRSYEQYF

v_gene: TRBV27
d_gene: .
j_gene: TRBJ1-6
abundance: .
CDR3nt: TGTGCCAGCAGTCTCCGACAGAGGAATTCACCCCTCCACTTT
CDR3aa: CASSLRQRNSPLHF

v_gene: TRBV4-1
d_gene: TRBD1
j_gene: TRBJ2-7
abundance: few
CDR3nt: TGCGCCAGCAGCCAAGGTGGACAGGGTCCCTACTTC
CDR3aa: CASSQGGQGPYF

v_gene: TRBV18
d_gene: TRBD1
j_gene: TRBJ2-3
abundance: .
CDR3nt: TGTGCCAGCTCTCGACAGGGGCGAGATACGCAGTATTTT
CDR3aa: CASSRQGRDTQYF

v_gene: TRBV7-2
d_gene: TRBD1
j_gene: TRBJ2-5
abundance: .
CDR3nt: TGTGCCAGCCGGGACAGGGTTCAAGAGACCCAGTACTTC
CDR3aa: CASRDRVQETQYF

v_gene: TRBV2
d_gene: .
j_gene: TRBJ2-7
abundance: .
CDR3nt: TGTGCCAGCAGTGACGACACGCGAGAGCAGTACTTC
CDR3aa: CASSDDTREQYF

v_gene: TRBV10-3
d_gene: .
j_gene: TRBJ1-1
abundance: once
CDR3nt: TGTGCCATCAGGGCTCAGGGATGGGACACTGAAGCTTTCTTT
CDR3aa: CAIRAQGWDTEAFF

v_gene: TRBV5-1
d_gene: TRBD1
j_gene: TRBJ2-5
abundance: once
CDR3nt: TGCGCCAGCAGCTTTACAGGGGAGCAAGAGACCCAGTACTTC
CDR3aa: CASSFTGEQETQYF

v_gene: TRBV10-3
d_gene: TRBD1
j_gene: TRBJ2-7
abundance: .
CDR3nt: TGTGCCATCAGTGGACAGGGGGCGGACGAGCAGTACTTC
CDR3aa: CAISGQGADEQYF

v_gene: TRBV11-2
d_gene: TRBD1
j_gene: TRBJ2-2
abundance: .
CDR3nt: TGTGCCAGCCGCCGGACAGGCGCGGGGGAGCTGTTTTTT
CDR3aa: CASRRTGAGELFF

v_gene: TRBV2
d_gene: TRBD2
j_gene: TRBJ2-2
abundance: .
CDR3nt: TGTGCCAGCAGTGGGGGGCTAGCGGGCCTCACCGGGGAGCTGTTTTTT
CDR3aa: CASSGGLAGLTGELFF